This T cell receptor beta chain was captured in a study of resident and recirculating memory T cells in vitiligo (dated by TCRdb to the late 2010s). The study in broad terms: For TCR beta sequencing, each of a few stable vitiligo patients provided PBMCs along with epidermis taken by shave biopsy from two lesional and two nonlesional sites. Without any cell sorting, samples were homogenized immediately before genomic DNA was extracted using the Qiagen DNeasy Blood & Tissue Kit. Human TCR beta sequencing was used to test whether specific clones in lesional vitiligo skin differed from clones in nonlesional skin and blood. Overall study outcomes, separate from this receptor: TCR sequences were not shared across biopsy sites or across patients, which suggests that different T cell clones infiltrate different lesions, a pattern described as private specificity. No unique dominant TCR clone was detected, and clonality varied among vitiligo lesions. Future mechanistic studies are needed so that the relative contributions of the lesion-infiltrating T cell clones and of human Trm versus Tcm pools can be evaluated. Overlap and correlation analysis found no significant repertoire overlap between any two biopsies, even biopsies from the same patient, apart from each lesion compared with itself.

The germline V gene supplies CDR1 SQVTM and CDR2 ANQGSEA. Trimming removed 4 bases from V and 1 base from J; the gene matches leave 3 bases unexplained. From the cysteine up to the phenylalanine, the CDR3 has a length of 14 residues. The only DNA kept is the CDR3, 42 bases in frame from the first base. A patient's vitiligo counted as stable when the lesions had not changed at all during the previous 6 months. For classification as stable, the absence of confetti depigmentation, a clinical sign of active vitiligo, was additionally required. Patients who had been treated within the previous three months were excluded. PBMCs were isolated from heparinized blood by Ficoll density gradient centrifugation and were subsequently flash-frozen. The immunoSEQ hsTCRB kit was used to amplify TCR beta chains from the genomic DNA. Sequencing of TCR beta libraries was performed on an Illumina MiSeq instrument by the immunoSEQ service. For the original study's pipeline: Repertoire data were analyzed with the immunoSEQ Analyzer. Not all clones reach the TCRdb copy of this immuneACCESS table, which keeps in-frame sequences only. Checked studies attribute under half of the gap to unresolved V genes and leave the rest unexplained. V and J calls and clone size are as listed in that table; D and trimming were resolved from the DNA. Within this sample are 40,000 to 45,000 clones, with nearly 95% of them counted one time only. The ten largest account for 4.5% of the sample.

For this clone: No antigen is known for it. No quality values exist for individual bases; no much larger clone is one base distant.

The chain is encoded by TRBV29-1 joined to TRBJ2-1, with 8 bases in between that match TRBD2. The clonotype originates from a male donor with vitiligo. Sequencing was carried out using blood. This receptor has the CDR3 CSVAQRGSYNEQFF. The nucleotides are TGCAGCGTTGCCCAGCGGGGGTCCTACAATGAGCAGTTCTTC.